These T cell receptor beta chains were read from a single sample in a study of identical twins. TCRdb re-called the 5' RACE reads through MiXCR, storing one row per CDR3 protein. The table includes 650,000 to 750,000 distinct CDR3 sequences, around 20% detected once. Separately, the same data were catalogued under a study of T cells expressing NK-cell markers.

The specimen sequenced was PBMCs. The receptors were sampled from a woman aged 18-29 years in good health. The conserved cysteine and the conserved F or W are not part of the CDR3 here.

J	V	CDR3
TRBJ2-1	TRBV12-3/TRBV12-4	ASSFTESEQF
TRBJ2-2	TRBV12-3/TRBV12-4	ASSKSGQFTGELF
TRBJ2-5	TRBV20-1	SARDRDSGGGYQETQY
TRBJ1-5	TRBV12-3/TRBV12-4	ASSLVPTAQH
TRBJ2-7	TRBV6-6	ALKQEGLHEQY
TRBJ2-3	TRBV20-1	SASGLAGAGVSGTDTQY
TRBJ2-7	TRBV9	ASSVAPTSGHYEQY
TRBJ1-4	TRBV21-1	ASSKGSGSNEKLF
TRBJ2-7	TRBV5-1	ASSSGDPGSYEQY
TRBJ1-2	TRBV15	ATSSPGQGGYGYT
TRBJ2-2	TRBV20-1	SAPGRGHSGELF
TRBJ2-7	TRBV27	ASSIKGLAGESNYEQY
TRBJ2-5	TRBV12-3/TRBV12-4	ASSPGTGGKETQY
TRBJ1-1	TRBV20-1	SATDTGTEAF
TRBJ1-2	TRBV7-2	ASSLRGGASGYT
TRBJ2-1	TRBV6-5	ASSYVARYDNEQF
TRBJ2-1	TRBV5-1	ASSLVASADEQF
TRBJ2-1	TRBV12-3/TRBV12-4	ASSHPSVAYNEQF
TRBJ2-5	TRBV5-5	ASSRGGLALETQY
TRBJ2-5	TRBV6-2/TRBV6-3	ASNPPTETQY
TRBJ2-7	TRBV12-3/TRBV12-4	ASSLTVYEQY
TRBJ2-3	TRBV20-1	SAIPRVGATDTQY
TRBJ2-7	TRBV6-5	ASSYSDPDSEQY
TRBJ2-5	TRBV5-1	ASRPEEETQY
TRBJ1-5	TRBV20-1	SASPGTGEDQPQH
TRBJ2-7	TRBV6-5	ASSFPPSGYPHEQY
TRBJ2-1	TRBV5-6	ASSRGSSRHNEQF
TRBJ2-3	TRBV20-1	SAAGLSTDTQY
TRBJ2-3	TRBV12-3/TRBV12-4	ASSFGGSAF
TRBJ2-7	TRBV10-2	ASTPALNEQY
TRBJ2-6	TRBV20-1	SARNTFSGANVLT
TRBJ2-6	TRBV7-9	ASSFHANVLT
TRBJ2-1	TRBV5-1	ASSPLAGGSGEQF
TRBJ2-1	TRBV12-3/TRBV12-4	ASSFLTAGVANEQF
TRBJ2-1	TRBV6-6	ASSYRTVNEQF
TRBJ1-6	TRBV12-3/TRBV12-4	ASSSQGAGSPLH
TRBJ2-3	TRBV20-1	SARRQGRGTDTQY
TRBJ1-2	TRBV4-3	ASSQTFGTARRFGYT
TRBJ2-7	TRBV6-1	ASSPRGDRTGEQY
TRBJ1-1	TRBV12-3/TRBV12-4	ASSLVQVNTEAF
TRBJ2-7	TRBV15	ATSRDRVPYEQY
TRBJ2-6	TRBV29-1	SVRVPGVKDGANVLT
TRBJ2-1	TRBV20-1	SAREDRTGNNEQF
TRBJ1-5	TRBV20-1	SVFGQSPGNQPQH
TRBJ2-3	TRBV10-3	AIRPGQRPLTQY
TRBJ2-1	TRBV9	ASSVGGTAGRYNEQF
TRBJ2-7	TRBV12-5	ASRALAGGRPLSEQY
TRBJ2-6	TRBV20-1	SASGAGANVLT
TRBJ2-7	TRBV15	ATSRDPSAGHEQY
TRBJ2-2	TRBV7-9	ASNGGENTGELF
TRBJ2-5	TRBV7-2	AYSEGRGLDNQETQY
TRBJ2-2	TRBV10-3	AIRGGLANTGELF
TRBJ2-5	TRBV4-2	ASSQTAGATQETQY
TRBJ2-7	TRBV5-5	ASSESGGQQY
TRBJ2-7	TRBV7-8	ASSLYPGQGTYEQY
TRBJ1-2	TRBV20-1	SARGRNGGYT
TRBJ2-1	TRBV20-1	SAQGRSGRARNEQF
TRBJ2-1	TRBV5-5	ASSLGLVLDEQF
TRBJ2-7	TRBV4-3	ASSQDRAESYEQY